This T cell receptor beta chain was captured in a study of blood T cell repertoires in COVID-19. The wider study: Whether acute or convalescent, the COVID-19 samples came from the United States, Italy and Spain. PBMCs, B-cell-depleted T cells, or T cells were the source of the cDNA or gDNA that made up the material.

Original processing methods: Amplification of reference gene primers provided the estimated nucleated cell counts. Sequencing used immunoSEQ multiplex PCR; TCRdb keeps in-frame clones, though not all of them. V, J and clone size reflect that table, while D and trimming were determined from the DNA. The sample has tens of thousands of clones; under 85% are singletons. V lost 6 bases to trimming and J lost 8 bases, with 7 bases between them. Germline-derived CDR1 and CDR2 are SQVTM and ANQGSEA. This CDR3 has 10 residues. Specimen: peripheral blood. This rearrangement joins TRBV29-1 to TRBJ2-2; no reliable D call. This receptor was taken from a man aged 70-80 years with acute or convalescent COVID-19. CDR3: CSVLAGELFF. The CDR3, as DNA: TGCAGCGTCTTGGCTGGGGAGCTGTTTTTT.